The clone carrying this T cell receptor beta chain was found once. This entry belongs to a study of human thymus T cells. V gave up 6 bases and J gave up 6 bases, with 19 bases separating them. CDR3 length: 14 amino acids. The germline CDR1 and CDR2 sequences are SGHKS and YYEKEE (reference sequence). TCRdb's copy holds only in-frame clones and misses some; the assay was immunoSEQ multiplex PCR. The table lists under 70,000 clones, about 93% of them singletons, with 6% in the top ten. The sample comprised blood. This sequence was found in a boy under three years old with a congenital heart defect but otherwise immunologically healthy. The rearrangement joins TRBV5-5 to TRBJ2-7; D gene ambiguous. The CDR3, as DNA: TGTGCCAGCACTCCGGTATCGGGTGCTGGCGAGCAGTACTTC. Protein sequence: CASTPVSGAGEQYF.